The rows below give T cell receptor beta chains drawn from one sample of a study of blood T cell repertoires in COVID-19. Using immunoSEQ multiplex PCR, the repertoire was profiled, and TCRdb retains in-frame clones only, with some absent. The sample shows under 200,000 clones, about 83% of them seen only once. The sample taken for sequencing was peripheral blood. The receptors derive from a woman aged 70 to 79 with COVID-19, enrolled during active disease. Both conserved end residues are part of each CDR3. A D gene is named only where the DNA matches it firmly. The size entry is marked missing in some rows and otherwise reads once, few, many or a size class.

J gene: TRBJ2-3; D gene: TRBD2; clone size: .; V gene: TRBV7-8; CDR3 protein: CASSLGYASGGRTDTQYF; CDR3 DNA: TGTGCCAGCAGCTTAGGTTACGCTAGCGGGGGGCGCACAGATACGCAGTATTTT
J gene: TRBJ2-3; D gene: TRBD2; clone size: .; V gene: TRBV18; CDR3 protein: CASSPFAGGADTQYF; CDR3 DNA: TGTGCCAGCTCACCGTTCGCGGGGGGGGCAGATACGCAGTATTTT
J gene: TRBJ1-2; D gene: .; clone size: few; V gene: TRBV4-1; CDR3 protein: CASSQPGYGYTF; CDR3 DNA: TGCGCCAGCAGCCAACCGGGGTATGGCTACACCTTC
J gene: TRBJ2-3; D gene: TRBD1; clone size: .; V gene: TRBV7-9; CDR3 protein: CASSLTGVDTQYF; CDR3 DNA: TGTGCCAGCAGCCTGACAGGGGTAGATACGCAGTATTTT
J gene: TRBJ1-5; D gene: .; clone size: .; V gene: TRBV28; CDR3 protein: CASSTHRVNQPQHF; CDR3 DNA: TGTGCCAGCAGTACCCACAGGGTCAATCAGCCCCAGCATTTT
J gene: TRBJ2-2; D gene: TRBD1; clone size: .; V gene: TRBV7-8; CDR3 protein: CASSLGTGDGTGELFF; CDR3 DNA: TGTGCCAGCAGCTTAGGGACAGGGGACGGCACCGGGGAGCTGTTTTTT
J gene: TRBJ2-7; D gene: .; clone size: .; V gene: TRBV7-8; CDR3 protein: CASSLRSRGDTYEQYF; CDR3 DNA: TGTGCCAGCAGCTTACGGTCCAGGGGGGATACCTACGAGCAGTACTTC
J gene: TRBJ2-7; D gene: TRBD2; clone size: .; V gene: TRBV2; CDR3 protein: CASSLTSGRGYYEQYF; CDR3 DNA: TGTGCCAGCAGCCTGACTAGCGGTAGAGGGTACTACGAGCAGTACTTC
J gene: TRBJ1-4; D gene: TRBD1; clone size: .; V gene: TRBV6-1; CDR3 protein: CASSEFQGAANEKLFF; CDR3 DNA: TGTGCCAGCAGTGAATTCCAGGGGGCGGCTAATGAAAAACTGTTTTTT
J gene: TRBJ1-1; D gene: .; clone size: .; V gene: TRBV7-2; CDR3 protein: CASSFPRNTEAFF; CDR3 DNA: TGTGCCAGCAGCTTTCCTAGAAACACTGAAGCTTTCTTT
J gene: TRBJ1-3; D gene: .; clone size: .; V gene: TRBV18; CDR3 protein: CASSPVTVDSSGNTIYF; CDR3 DNA: TGTGCCAGCTCACCGGTTACGGTCGATTCCTCTGGAAACACCATATATTTT
J gene: TRBJ2-1; D gene: TRBD2; clone size: .; V gene: TRBV4-1; CDR3 protein: CASSLRAGGSQGAYNEQFF; CDR3 DNA: TGCGCCAGCAGCCTACGGGCGGGGGGAAGTCAGGGCGCGTACAATGAGCAGTTCTTC
J gene: TRBJ1-1; D gene: TRBD1; clone size: .; V gene: TRBV6-5; CDR3 protein: CATSGGWGTEAFF; CDR3 DNA: TGTGCCACCTCAGGGGGTTGGGGGACTGAAGCTTTCTTT
J gene: TRBJ2-3; D gene: .; clone size: .; V gene: TRBV3-1/TRBV3-2; CDR3 protein: CASSPPLGLRDTQYF; CDR3 DNA: TGTGCCAGCAGCCCCCCCCTGGGCCTCCGGGATACGCAGTATTTT
J gene: TRBJ1-2; D gene: TRBD1; clone size: .; V gene: TRBV2; CDR3 protein: CASRVDRTGNYGYTF; CDR3 DNA: TGTGCCAGCAGAGTAGACAGGACAGGGAACTATGGCTACACCTTC
J gene: TRBJ1-2; D gene: .; clone size: .; V gene: TRBV14; CDR3 protein: CASSQDIRGTGYTF; CDR3 DNA: TGTGCCAGCAGCCAAGATATCCGGGGGACTGGCTACACCTTC
J gene: TRBJ1-2; D gene: .; clone size: .; V gene: TRBV7-9; CDR3 protein: CASRPVTGLGGYTF; CDR3 DNA: TGTGCCAGCAGACCCGTGACAGGCCTGGGTGGCTACACCTTC
J gene: TRBJ1-2; D gene: TRBD1; clone size: .; V gene: TRBV28; CDR3 protein: CASSGQGYGYTF; CDR3 DNA: TGTGCCAGCAGCGGACAGGGGTATGGCTACACCTTC
J gene: TRBJ2-2; D gene: .; clone size: few; V gene: TRBV5-4; CDR3 protein: CASSLANWLSGDTGELFF; CDR3 DNA: TGTGCCAGCAGCTTGGCCAATTGGTTGTCAGGGGACACCGGGGAGCTGTTTTTT
J gene: TRBJ2-1; D gene: .; clone size: .; V gene: TRBV3-1/TRBV3-2; CDR3 protein: CASSQAAGHNEQFF; CDR3 DNA: TGTGCCAGCAGCCAAGCGGCGGGGCACAATGAGCAGTTCTTC
J gene: TRBJ1-4; D gene: TRBD1; clone size: .; V gene: TRBV2; CDR3 protein: CASRPGQLNEKLFF; CDR3 DNA: TGTGCCAGCAGACCGGGACAGCTTAATGAAAAACTGTTTTTT
J gene: TRBJ2-7; D gene: TRBD2; clone size: once; V gene: TRBV5-1; CDR3 protein: CASSFGLAGGFSYEQYF; CDR3 DNA: TGCGCCAGCAGCTTTGGACTAGCGGGGGGATTCTCCTACGAGCAGTACTTC
J gene: TRBJ1-5; D gene: .; clone size: .; V gene: TRBV13; CDR3 protein: CASSLQDGPQHF; CDR3 DNA: TGTGCCAGCAGCTTGCAGGATGGGCCCCAGCATTTT
J gene: TRBJ1-1; D gene: .; clone size: .; V gene: TRBV5-4; CDR3 protein: CASSFGGANTEAFF; CDR3 DNA: TGTGCCAGCAGCTTTGGAGGGGCCAACACTGAAGCTTTCTTT
J gene: TRBJ2-1; D gene: .; clone size: once; V gene: TRBV28; CDR3 protein: CASSFLGVGGVAEQFF; CDR3 DNA: TGTGCCAGCAGTTTTCTTGGGGTTGGAGGAGTCGCTGAGCAGTTCTTC
J gene: TRBJ1-1; D gene: TRBD1; clone size: .; V gene: TRBV6-5; CDR3 protein: CASREGQGAEAFF; CDR3 DNA: TGTGCCAGCAGAGAGGGACAGGGGGCTGAAGCTTTCTTT
J gene: TRBJ1-5; D gene: .; clone size: .; V gene: TRBV6-1; CDR3 protein: CASSERGNQPQHF; CDR3 DNA: TGTGCCAGCAGTGAAAGGGGGAATCAGCCCCAGCATTTT
J gene: TRBJ2-5; D gene: TRBD2; clone size: .; V gene: TRBV4-1; CDR3 protein: CASSRVLASGGAQETQYF; CDR3 DNA: TGCGCCAGCAGCCGAGTACTGGCTAGCGGGGGGGCCCAAGAGACCCAGTACTTC
J gene: TRBJ2-5; D gene: TRBD2; clone size: .; V gene: TRBV4-2; CDR3 protein: CASSQHRRGAQETQYF; CDR3 DNA: TGTGCCAGCAGCCAACATCGGCGGGGGGCCCAAGAGACCCAGTACTTC
J gene: TRBJ2-3; D gene: TRBD2; clone size: .; V gene: TRBV19; CDR3 protein: CASSSSWAGVMGDTQYF; CDR3 DNA: TGTGCCAGTAGTTCATCCTGGGCGGGGGTAATGGGAGATACGCAGTATTTT
J gene: TRBJ1-1; D gene: .; clone size: .; V gene: TRBV7-7; CDR3 protein: CASSLANRSVRVNTEAFF; CDR3 DNA: TGTGCTAGCAGCTTAGCGAACAGGAGTGTCAGGGTGAACACTGAAGCTTTCTTT
J gene: TRBJ1-2; D gene: TRBD1; clone size: .; V gene: TRBV19; CDR3 protein: CASSTPGTGAHYGYTF; CDR3 DNA: TGTGCCAGTAGTACTCCCGGGACAGGGGCACACTATGGCTACACCTTC
J gene: TRBJ1-2; D gene: .; clone size: .; V gene: TRBV28; CDR3 protein: CASSLLAGSNYGYTF; CDR3 DNA: TGTGCCAGCAGTTTATTGGCAGGGTCCAACTATGGCTACACCTTC
J gene: TRBJ1-5; D gene: .; clone size: few; V gene: TRBV5-1; CDR3 protein: CASRSGERGNQPQHF; CDR3 DNA: TGCGCCAGCAGGAGCGGGGAGCGGGGCAATCAGCCCCAGCATTTT
J gene: TRBJ2-7; D gene: .; clone size: .; V gene: TRBV27; CDR3 protein: CASSLSTYEQYF; CDR3 DNA: TGTGCCAGCAGTTTATCCACCTACGAGCAGTACTTC
J gene: TRBJ1-2; D gene: TRBD1; clone size: .; V gene: TRBV6-1; CDR3 protein: CASSEGQGAHGYTF; CDR3 DNA: TGTGCCAGCAGTGAAGGACAGGGGGCGCATGGCTACACCTTC
J gene: TRBJ1-1; D gene: TRBD1; clone size: .; V gene: TRBV11-2; CDR3 protein: CASSLDGGGMGTEAFF; CDR3 DNA: TGTGCCAGCAGCCTCGACGGAGGGGGCATGGGCACTGAAGCTTTCTTT
J gene: TRBJ1-2; D gene: .; clone size: few; V gene: TRBV4-1; CDR3 protein: CASSPRGGGNYGYTF; CDR3 DNA: TGCGCCAGCAGCCCCCGAGGGGGTGGTAACTATGGCTACACCTTC
J gene: TRBJ1-5; D gene: .; clone size: .; V gene: TRBV28; CDR3 protein: CASTSTRNQPQHF; CDR3 DNA: TGTGCCAGCACCTCGACACGAAATCAGCCCCAGCATTTT
J gene: TRBJ1-1; D gene: TRBD1; clone size: once; V gene: TRBV5-1; CDR3 protein: CASSQRTGGDLSEAFF; CDR3 DNA: TGCGCCAGCAGCCAAAGGACAGGGGGCGACCTGTCTGAAGCTTTCTTT
J gene: TRBJ1-4; D gene: TRBD1; clone size: once; V gene: TRBV9; CDR3 protein: CASSLRTGNEKLFF; CDR3 DNA: TGTGCCAGCAGCTTGAGGACAGGGAATGAAAAACTGTTTTTT
J gene: TRBJ1-5; D gene: TRBD1; clone size: .; V gene: TRBV6-6; CDR3 protein: CASSSGTGAPNQPQHF; CDR3 DNA: TGTGCCAGCAGTTCCGGGACAGGGGCACCCAATCAGCCCCAGCATTTT
J gene: TRBJ1-4; D gene: .; clone size: .; V gene: TRBV6-6; CDR3 protein: CASSHGVGTNEKLFF; CDR3 DNA: TGTGCCAGCAGTCACGGGGTAGGCACTAATGAAAAACTGTTTTTT
J gene: TRBJ2-3; D gene: TRBD1; clone size: .; V gene: TRBV3-1/TRBV3-2; CDR3 protein: CASSDRGREDTQYF; CDR3 DNA: TGTGCCAGTTCGGACAGGGGGCGGGAAGATACGCAGTATTTT
J gene: TRBJ2-7; D gene: .; clone size: .; V gene: TRBV7-8; CDR3 protein: CASSFPGVHEQYF; CDR3 DNA: TGTGCCAGCAGCTTTCCGGGGGTCCACGAGCAGTACTTC
J gene: TRBJ1-4; D gene: .; clone size: .; V gene: TRBV12-3/TRBV12-4; CDR3 protein: CASSTAGEKLFF; CDR3 DNA: TGTGCCAGCAGCACCGCGGGTGAAAAACTGTTTTTT
J gene: TRBJ1-2; D gene: .; clone size: .; V gene: TRBV9; CDR3 protein: CASSPPKTGLNYGYTF; CDR3 DNA: TGTGCCAGCAGCCCCCCCAAGACAGGTCTTAACTATGGCTACACCTTC
J gene: TRBJ1-6; D gene: .; clone size: few; V gene: TRBV18; CDR3 protein: CASSPTGGSNSPLHF; CDR3 DNA: TGTGCCAGCTCACCGACCGGGGGTAGCAATTCACCCCTCCACTTT
J gene: TRBJ1-2; D gene: TRBD1; clone size: .; V gene: TRBV19; CDR3 protein: CASSPPGQAMRGYTF; CDR3 DNA: TGTGCCAGTAGCCCCCCCGGACAGGCTATGAGGGGCTACACCTTC
J gene: TRBJ1-1; D gene: TRBD1; clone size: .; V gene: TRBV7-3; CDR3 protein: CASSLTGESTEAFF; CDR3 DNA: TGTGCCAGCAGCCTGACAGGGGAGAGCACTGAAGCTTTCTTT
J gene: TRBJ2-2; D gene: TRBD2; clone size: .; V gene: TRBV19; CDR3 protein: CASSMASGGIGELFF; CDR3 DNA: TGTGCCAGTAGTATGGCTAGCGGGGGTATCGGGGAGCTGTTTTTT
J gene: TRBJ1-1; D gene: .; clone size: .; V gene: TRBV28; CDR3 protein: CASSTVRQITEAFF; CDR3 DNA: TGTGCCAGCAGTACCGTTAGACAGATTACTGAAGCTTTCTTT
J gene: TRBJ1-5; D gene: .; clone size: once; V gene: TRBV15; CDR3 protein: CATSRDNRANQPQHF; CDR3 DNA: TGTGCCACCAGCAGAGATAACAGGGCCAATCAGCCCCAGCATTTT